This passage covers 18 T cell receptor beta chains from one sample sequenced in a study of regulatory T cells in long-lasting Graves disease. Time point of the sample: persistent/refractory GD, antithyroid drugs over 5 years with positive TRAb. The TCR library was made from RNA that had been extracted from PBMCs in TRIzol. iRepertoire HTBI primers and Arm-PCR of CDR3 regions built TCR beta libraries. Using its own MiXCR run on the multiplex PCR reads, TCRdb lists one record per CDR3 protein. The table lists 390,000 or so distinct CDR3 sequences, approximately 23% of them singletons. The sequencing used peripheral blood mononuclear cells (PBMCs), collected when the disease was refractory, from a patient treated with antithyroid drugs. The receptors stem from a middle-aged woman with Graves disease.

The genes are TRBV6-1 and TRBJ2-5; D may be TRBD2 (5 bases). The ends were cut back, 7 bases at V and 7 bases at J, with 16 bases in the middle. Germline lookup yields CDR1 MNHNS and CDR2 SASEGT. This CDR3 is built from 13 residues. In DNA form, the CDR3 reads TGTGCCAGCACTGTGGGAGCGGTGGGGACCCAGTACTTC. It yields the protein CASTVGAVGTQYF.

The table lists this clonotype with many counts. CDR3 in amino acids: CATEEKGTEAFF. Here the CDR3 DNA reads TGTGCCACGGAGGAAAAAGGCACTGAAGCTTTCTTT. This chain joins TRBV28 and TRBJ1-1; D ambiguous. From germline, CDR1 is MDHEN and CDR2 SYDVKM. This CDR3 is built from 12 residues. Trimming shortened V by 10 bases and J by 4 bases, and 13 bases separated the two germline ends.

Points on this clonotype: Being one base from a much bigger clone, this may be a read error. CDR3 sequence: CASSRIAGRGIDTQYF. The CDR3 region has the DNA TGTGCCAGCAGTCGGATAGCGGGAAGGGGCATAGATACGCAGTATTTT. The chain is built from TRBV28 and TRBJ2-3, with 8 positions matching TRBD2. Germline trimming cut 5 bases from V and 5 bases from J; bases unmatched to any gene: 12. This CDR3 region has 16 residues. CDR1 is MDHEN, CDR2 SYDVKM, per germline.

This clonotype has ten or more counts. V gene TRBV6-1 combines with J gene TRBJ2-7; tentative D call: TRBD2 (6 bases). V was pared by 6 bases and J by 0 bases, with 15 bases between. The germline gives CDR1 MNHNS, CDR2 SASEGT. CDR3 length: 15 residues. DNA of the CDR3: TGTGCCAGCAGGTTGGGACTGGATTTCTCCTACGAGCAGTACTTC. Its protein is CASRLGLDFSYEQYF.

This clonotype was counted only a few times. The CDR3 protein is CATSQTTGGPYEQYF. The DNA for the CDR3 is TGTGCCACCAGTCAAACGACAGGGGGCCCTTACGAGCAGTACTTC. The rearrangement uses TRBV24-1 and TRBJ2-7; 10 nucleotides align to TRBD1. V lost 6 bases and J lost 4; bases outside the gene matches: 8. The CDR3 has 15 residues. CDR1 and CDR2 (germline): KGHDR, SFDVKD.

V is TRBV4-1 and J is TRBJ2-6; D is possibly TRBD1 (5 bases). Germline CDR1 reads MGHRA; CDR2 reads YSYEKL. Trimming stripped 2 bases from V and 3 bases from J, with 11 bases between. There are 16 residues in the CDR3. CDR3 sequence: CASSQFFRVGANVLTF. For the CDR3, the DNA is TGCGCCAGCAGCCAATTTTTCAGGGTTGGGGCCAACGTCCTGACTTTC.

CDR3 sequence reads: CASSFQGAISGRFEQYF. The CDR3 bases are TGTGCCAGCAGTTTCCAAGGGGCGATTAGCGGGAGATTCGAGCAGTACTTC. The chain links TRBV27 to TRBJ2-7, with TRBD2 identical over 9 bases. The CDR3 spans 17 residues. Trimming removed 3 bases from V and 6 bases from J; junction bases left unmatched: 15. The germline V gene encodes CDR1 MNHEY and CDR2 SMNVEV (reference sequence).

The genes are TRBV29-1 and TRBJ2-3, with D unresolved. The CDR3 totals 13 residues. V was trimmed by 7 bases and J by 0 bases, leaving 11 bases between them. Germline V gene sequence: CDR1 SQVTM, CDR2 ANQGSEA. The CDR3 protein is CSAEPGSTDTQYF. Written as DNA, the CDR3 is TGCAGCGCCGAACCTGGGAGCACAGATACGCAGTATTTT.

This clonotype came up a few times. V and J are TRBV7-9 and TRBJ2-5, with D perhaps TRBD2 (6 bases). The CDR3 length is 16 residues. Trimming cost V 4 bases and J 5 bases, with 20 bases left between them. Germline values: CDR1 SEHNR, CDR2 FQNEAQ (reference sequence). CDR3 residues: CASSSSGLEGWETQYF. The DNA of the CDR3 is TGTGCCAGCAGCTCCTCGGGACTCGAAGGGTGGGAGACCCAGTACTTC.

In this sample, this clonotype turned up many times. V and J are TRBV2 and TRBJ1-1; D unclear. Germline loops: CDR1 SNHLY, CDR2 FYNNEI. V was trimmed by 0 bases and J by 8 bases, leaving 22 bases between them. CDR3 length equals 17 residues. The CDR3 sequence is CASSEALPGNLPFEAFF. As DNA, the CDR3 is TGTGCCAGCAGTGAAGCGCTTCCAGGCAACCTACCCTTCGAAGCTTTCTTT.

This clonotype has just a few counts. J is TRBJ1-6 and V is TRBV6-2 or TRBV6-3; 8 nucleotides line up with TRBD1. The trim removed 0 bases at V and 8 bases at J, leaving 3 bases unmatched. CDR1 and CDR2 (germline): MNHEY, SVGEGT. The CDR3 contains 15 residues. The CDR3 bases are TGTGCCAGCAGTTACTCGACAGGGGCCTATTCACCCCTCCACTTT. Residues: CASSYSTGAYSPLHF.

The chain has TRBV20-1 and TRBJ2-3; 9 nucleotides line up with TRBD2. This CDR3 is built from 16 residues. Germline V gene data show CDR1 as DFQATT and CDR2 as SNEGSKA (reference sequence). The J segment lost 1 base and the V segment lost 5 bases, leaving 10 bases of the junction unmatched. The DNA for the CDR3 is TGCAGTGCTGAGGGGTGGCGGGAGGGCCGCACAGATACGCAGTATTTT. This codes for CSAEGWREGRTDTQYF.

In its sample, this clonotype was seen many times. This CDR3 is CASSLDRSSNQPQHF. DNA of the CDR3: TGTGCCAGCAGTCTGGACCGTAGTAGCAATCAGCCCCAGCATTTT. The chain joins TRBV2 to TRBJ1-5; D unclear. V was shortened by 5 bases and J by 0 bases, with 11 bases between the two germline ends. The CDR3 loop spans 15 amino acids. Germline V lookup: CDR1 SNHLY, CDR2 FYNNEI.

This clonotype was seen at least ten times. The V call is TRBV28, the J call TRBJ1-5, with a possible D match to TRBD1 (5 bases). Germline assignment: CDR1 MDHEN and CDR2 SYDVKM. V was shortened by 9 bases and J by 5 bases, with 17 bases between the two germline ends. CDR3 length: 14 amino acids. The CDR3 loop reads CASSGGTLDQPQHF. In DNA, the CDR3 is TGTGCCAGTAGCGGCGGGACCCTAGATCAGCCCCAGCATTTT.

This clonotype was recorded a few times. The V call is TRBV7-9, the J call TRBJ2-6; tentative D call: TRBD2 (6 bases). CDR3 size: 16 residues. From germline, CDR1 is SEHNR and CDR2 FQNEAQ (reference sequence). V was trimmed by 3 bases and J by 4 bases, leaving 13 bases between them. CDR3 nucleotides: TGTGCCAGCAGCTTGACGGGGGTAATGGGGGCCAACGTCCTGACTTTC. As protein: CASSLTGVMGANVLTF.

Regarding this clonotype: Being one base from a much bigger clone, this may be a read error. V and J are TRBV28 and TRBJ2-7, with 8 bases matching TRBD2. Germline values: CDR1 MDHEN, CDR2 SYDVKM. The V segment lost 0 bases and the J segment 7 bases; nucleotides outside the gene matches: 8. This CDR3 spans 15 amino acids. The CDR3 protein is CASSLWRGESREQYF. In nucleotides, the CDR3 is TGTGCCAGCAGTTTATGGCGGGGGGAGTCCCGTGAGCAGTACTTC.

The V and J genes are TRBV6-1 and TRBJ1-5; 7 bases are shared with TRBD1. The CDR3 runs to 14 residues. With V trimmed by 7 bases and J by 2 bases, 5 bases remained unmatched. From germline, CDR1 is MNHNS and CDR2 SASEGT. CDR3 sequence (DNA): TGTGCCAGCAAGAAAACAGGGGGCAATCAGCCCCAGCATTTT. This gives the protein CASKKTGGNQPQHF.

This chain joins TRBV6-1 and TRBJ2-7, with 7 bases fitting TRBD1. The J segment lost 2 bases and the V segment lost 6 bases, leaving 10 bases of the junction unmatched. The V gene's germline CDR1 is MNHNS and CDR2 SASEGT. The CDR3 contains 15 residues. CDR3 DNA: TGTGCCAGCAGCCCTGGACAGGTAGAAGCCTACGAGCAGTACTTC. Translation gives CASSPGQVEAYEQYF.